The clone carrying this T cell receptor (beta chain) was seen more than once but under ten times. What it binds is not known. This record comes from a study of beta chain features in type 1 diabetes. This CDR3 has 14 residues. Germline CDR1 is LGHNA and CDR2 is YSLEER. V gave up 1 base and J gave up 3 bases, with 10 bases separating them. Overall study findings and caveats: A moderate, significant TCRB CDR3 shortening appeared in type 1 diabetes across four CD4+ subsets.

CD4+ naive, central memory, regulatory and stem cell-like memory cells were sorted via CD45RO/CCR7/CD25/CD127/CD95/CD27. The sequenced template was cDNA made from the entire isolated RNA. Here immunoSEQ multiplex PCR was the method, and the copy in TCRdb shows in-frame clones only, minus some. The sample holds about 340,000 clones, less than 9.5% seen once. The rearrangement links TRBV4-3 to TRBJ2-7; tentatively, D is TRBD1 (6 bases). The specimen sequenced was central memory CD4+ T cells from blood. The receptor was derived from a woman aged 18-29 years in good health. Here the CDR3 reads CASSQGYRDYEQYF. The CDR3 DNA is TGCGCCAGCAGCCAAGGGTACAGGGACTACGAGCAGTACTTC.